These 27 T cell receptor beta chains share one sample of origin, sequenced in a study of blood T cells in healthy people across ages. Using a J-beta primer mix together with a sample-barcoded 5' primer, a second PCR was run for roughly 7 to 11 cycles. TCRdb used MiXCR to reprocess the 5' RACE reads, holding one entry per CDR3 protein. This table holds approximately 810,000 distinct CDR3 sequences, about 37% found once. Sample: blood. The source is a man younger than 30 in good health.

The chain is built from TRBV21-1 and TRBJ2-3; whether TRBD1, the table's D call, matches the DNA was not checked. TRBV21-1 is an annotated pseudogene. The CDR3 contains 13 residues. CDR3: CASLLTGRDTQYF. CDR3 in DNA: TGTGCCAGCCTTTTAACCGGGCGGGATACGCAGTATTTT.

A few counts support this clonotype. The CDR3 nucleotides read TGTGCCAGCAGCTTTAGGGGGGCTGGAGATACGCAGTATTTT. It codes for CASSFRGAGDTQYF. The rearrangement joins TRBV11-2 to TRBJ2-3, with D perhaps assigned TRBD1 or TRBD2 (6 bases each). The V gene lost 3 bases and the J gene lost 5 bases, with 12 bases spanning the gap. In germline, CDR1 is SGHAT, CDR2 FQNNGV. This CDR3 region has 14 residues. The full variable domain, rest sourced from reference TRBV11-2 and TRBJ2-3, is EAGVAQSPRYKIIEKRQSVAFWCNPISGHATLYWYQQILGQGPKLLIQFQNNGVVDDSQLPKDRFSAERLKGVDSTLKIQPAKLEDSAVYLCASSFRGAGDTQYFGPGTRLTVL.

This clonotype was counted ten times or more. This chain connects TRBV6-6 to TRBJ2-1, with no clear D. This CDR3 spans 13 amino acids. Germline V gives CDR1 MNHNY, CDR2 SVGAGI (reference sequence). Trimming cost V 6 bases and J 4 bases, with 10 bases left between them. The CDR3 protein is CASSPKVYNEQFF. DNA of the CDR3: TGTGCCAGCAGCCCAAAAGTATACAATGAGCAGTTCTTC.

The V and J genes are TRBV7-2 and TRBJ2-1, with unresolved D. CDR1 is SGHTA, CDR2 FQGNSA, per germline. V lost 5 bases to trimming and J lost 12 bases, with 14 bases between them. CDR3 length equals 12 residues. The CDR3 loop is CASSQARLGQFF. CDR3 nucleotide sequence: TGTGCCAGCAGCCAAGCCAGGCTAGGGCAGTTCTTC.

The chain is built from TRBV7-9 and TRBJ2-3, with 9 bases identical to TRBD2. Germline CDR1 reads SEHNR; CDR2 reads FQNEAQ (reference sequence). J lost 3 bases, V lost 0 bases, and 7 bases had no gene match. The CDR3 length is 17 residues. The CDR3: CASSLASRGRATDTQYF. The CDR3 region has the DNA TGTGCCAGCAGCTTAGCGTCTCGCGGGAGGGCAACAGATACGCAGTATTTT.

In this sample, this clonotype turned up a few times. The rearrangement links TRBV6-5 to TRBJ1-2; D ambiguous. The germline gives CDR1 MNHEY, CDR2 SVGAGI. V dropped 5 bases and J dropped 2 bases, with 12 bases sitting between them. CDR3 size: 14 residues. The CDR3 loop is CASSHRNTNYGYTF. CDR3 DNA: TGTGCCAGCAGTCATAGGAATACGAACTATGGCTACACCTTC.

The chain is built from TRBV29-1 and TRBJ2-1; D possibly corresponds to TRBD2 (5 bases). The germline V gene encodes CDR1 SQVTM and CDR2 ANQGSEA. Deletions cut 3 bases from V and 6 bases from J, with 15 bases between. CDR3 length equals 14 residues. In DNA form, the CDR3 reads TGCAGCGTTGATTCCAGGACTCCCCTCAATGAGCAGTTCTTC. Translating it yields CSVDSRTPLNEQFF.

The genes are TRBV5-5 and TRBJ1-2, with 11 positions matching TRBD1. With V trimmed by 5 bases and J by 5 bases, 8 bases remained unmatched. CDR3 length equals 15 residues. CDR1 SGHKS and CDR2 YYEKEE come from the germline V gene (reference sequence). In DNA, the CDR3 is TGTGCCAGCAGTTGGACAGGGGGCGTGGGATATGGCTACACCTTC. Protein: CASSWTGGVGYGYTF.

This clonotype was detected ten times or more. The chain joins TRBV12-3 or TRBV12-4 to TRBJ1-2, with TRBD1 matching 7 bases. The CDR3 has 14 amino acids. V lost 5 bases and J lost 8; bases outside the gene matches: 11. CDR3 bases: TGTGCCAGCAGTCCTCCAGGGGGAATGGAGGGCTACACCTTC. Protein sequence: CASSPPGGMEGYTF.

This clonotype was picked up one time. A read error is possible here, since a much larger clone lies one base away. This chain connects TRBV12-3 or TRBV12-4 to TRBJ2-2; the D gene is possibly TRBD1 (6 bases). The length of the CDR3 is 15 residues. CDR3 nucleotide sequence: TGTGCCGGCAGTCTCGGGACACCGAACACCGGGGAGCTGTTTTTT. Protein product: CAGSLGTPNTGELFF.

The table lists this clonotype with a few counts. The gene calls are TRBV15 and TRBJ2-3; 7 positions agree with TRBD1. The CDR3 has 15 amino acids. V gave up 6 bases and J gave up 7 bases; unmatched junction bases: 13. CDR1 is LNHNV, CDR2 YYDKDF, per germline (reference sequence). CDR3 in amino acids: CATSNTGAVRNTQYF. The CDR3 region has the DNA TGTGCCACCAGTAACACAGGGGCCGTCCGTAATACGCAGTATTTT.

This chain connects TRBV20-1 to TRBJ1-1; D remains ambiguous. V was clipped by 3 bases and J by 0 bases, with 8 bases between them. Germline V gene sequence: CDR1 DFQATT, CDR2 SNEGSKA (reference sequence). CDR3 length: 13 residues. The chain's CDR3 is CSARVNLNTEAFF. The CDR3 DNA follows: TGCAGTGCTAGGGTGAATCTGAACACTGAAGCTTTCTTT.

V and J are TRBV12-3 or TRBV12-4 and TRBJ1-1, with D perhaps TRBD1 (6 bases). Trimming shortened V by 3 bases and J by 4 bases, and 18 bases separated the two germline ends. This CDR3 is 16 amino acids long. The CDR3 spells CASSLGGTRSGTEAFF. CDR3 sequence (DNA): TGTGCCAGCAGTTTGGGCGGGACAAGAAGTGGCACTGAAGCTTTCTTT.

The chain recombines TRBV4-1 with TRBJ1-1; TRBD1 is a possible D gene (6 bases). Germline lookup yields CDR1 MGHRA and CDR2 YSYEKL. V was cut by 6 bases and J by 6 bases, with 23 bases left in between. The CDR3 is 16 residues long. CDR3 nucleotides: TGCGCCAGCAGGATTACGGACGGGGGGCGATCCGCTGAAGCTTTCTTT. It encodes CASRITDGGRSAEAFF.

Notes on this clonotype: The junction does not match germline at one end; this may be a read error. The rearrangement links TRBV2 to TRBJ1-2; 7 bases align to TRBD1. The CDR3 length is 14 residues. Germline loops: CDR1 SNHLY, CDR2 FYNNEI. The CDR3 loop reads CASREVGQSYGYTF. The CDR3 DNA reads as TGTGCCAGCAGGGAAGTGGGACAGAGTTATGGCTACACCTTC. Based on the CDR3 plus reference TRBV2 and TRBJ1-2, the full variable domain is EPEVTQTPSHQVTQMGQEVILRCVPISNHLYFYWYRQILGQKVEFLVSFYNNEISEKSEIFDDQFSVERPDGSNFTLKIRSTKLEDSAMYFCASREVGQSYGYTFGSGTRLTVV.

There are a few counts of this clonotype. The rearrangement joins TRBV12-3 or TRBV12-4 to TRBJ1-2; D gene uncertain. The length of the CDR3 is 15 residues. Trimming cost V 7 bases and J 3 bases, with 18 bases left between them. CDR3 in amino acids: CASIQTPGRDYGYTF. DNA for the CDR3: TGTGCCAGCATCCAAACCCCCGGGAGGGACTATGGCTACACCTTC.

This clonotype was seen only a few times. V gene TRBV10-3 combines with J gene TRBJ2-3; possibly TRBD1 for D (7 bases). CDR1 is ENHRY, CDR2 SYGVKD, per germline. This CDR3 has 15 residues. V shed 6 bases and J shed 6 bases, with 19 bases lying between them. CDR3 region: CAISRGEDGLDTQYF. The CDR3 nucleotides are TGTGCCATCAGCAGGGGGGAAGACGGTTTGGATACGCAGTATTTT.

This clonotype was recorded many times. V and J are TRBV6-6 and TRBJ2-7; D gene unclear. The CDR3 loop spans 15 amino acids. V was cut by 0 bases and J by 7 bases, with 16 bases left in between. In germline, CDR1 is MNHNY, CDR2 SVGAGI (reference sequence). CDR3 nucleotides: TGTGCCAGCAGTTACTCGGGTGGGATCCTAGGGGAGCAGTACTTC. This gives the protein CASSYSGGILGEQYF.

In this sample, this clonotype turned up a few times. This rearrangement joins TRBV20-1 to TRBJ2-2; D might be TRBD1 or TRBD2, each matching 7 bases. CDR3 length equals 13 residues. The germline V and J ends were trimmed by 3 bases and 11 bases, with 16 bases remaining between them. CDR1 is DFQATT, CDR2 SNEGSKA, per germline (reference sequence). The CDR3 here is CSARAGGAGELFF. As DNA, the CDR3 is TGCAGTGCTAGGGCAGGGGGGGCAGGAGAGCTGTTTTTT.

This clonotype has just a few counts. This chain uses TRBV4-2 with TRBJ2-2, with 11 nucleotides matching TRBD1. CDR3 length: 17 amino acids. Germline V CDR1 and CDR2: LGHNA, YNFKEQ. V shed 4 bases, J shed 5 bases, and the junction held 9 bases outside the gene matches. The CDR3 coding sequence is TGTGCCAGCAGCCGCGACCGGACAGGGGGCGAAACCGGGGAGCTGTTTTTT. Translating it yields CASSRDRTGGETGELFF.

This chain joins TRBV10-3 and TRBJ2-5, with unresolved D. The length of the CDR3 is 14 residues. Germline CDR1 is ENHRY and CDR2 is SYGVKD. Trimming shortened V by 0 bases and J by 5 bases, and 10 bases separated the two germline ends. The CDR3 protein is CAISESGPRETQYF. The CDR3 region has the DNA TGTGCCATCAGTGAGTCCGGGCCGCGGGAGACCCAGTACTTC.

This clonotype was counted only a few times. The genes are TRBV5-5 and TRBJ2-1; no firm D call. The DNA end lines up better with TRBJ2-7; the J call may be wrong. Germline V CDR1 and CDR2: SGHKS, YYEKEE (reference sequence). The CDR3 totals 13 residues. The CDR3 DNA reads TGTGCCAGCAGCTTGGCGGAAATCTACGAGCAGTACTTC. The encoded protein is CASSLAEIYEQYF.

In its sample, this clonotype was seen many times. One junction end does not reproduce the germline sequence, and a read error may be involved. This rearrangement joins TRBV12-3 or TRBV12-4 to TRBJ2-3; no clear D gene. The CDR3 is 12 amino acids. The CDR3 region is CASSLVTDTQYF. The CDR3 DNA reads as TGTGCCAGCAGCTTAGTCACAGATACGCAGTATTTT.

The chain couples TRBV6-2 or TRBV6-3 to TRBJ2-3, with TRBD2 matching 8 bases. The V segment lost 2 bases and the J segment 2 bases; nucleotides outside the gene matches: 9. Germline lookup yields CDR1 MNHEY and CDR2 SVGEGT. This CDR3 region has 17 residues. As DNA, the CDR3 is TGTGCCAGCAGTTACCTTCGACTAGCGCTACTCACAGATACGCAGTATTTT. Translation: CASSYLRLALLTDTQYF.

This clonotype appeared a few times. This chain connects TRBV4-1 to TRBJ1-1, with TRBD1 identical over 7 bases. The germline V gene encodes CDR1 MGHRA and CDR2 YSYEKL. The length of the CDR3 is 17 residues. The ends lost 0 bases at V and 5 bases at J; junction bases unmatched: 12. The CDR3 loop reads CASSQEQGYLVRTEAFF. The DNA for the CDR3 is TGCGCCAGCAGCCAAGAACAGGGGTATTTGGTGAGGACTGAAGCTTTCTTT.

The chain couples TRBV7-2 to TRBJ1-5; perhaps TRBD1 as D (6 bases). The CDR3 sequence is 13 residues long. Germline V gene lookup returns CDR1 SGHTA and CDR2 FQGNSA. The V gene lost 5 bases and the J gene lost 10 bases, with 15 bases spanning the gap. The DNA for the CDR3 is TGTGCCAGCAGCGGGACAACGAATCGACCCCAGCATTTT. It is translated as CASSGTTNRPQHF.

The chain is built from TRBV20-1 and TRBJ2-5, with 13 bases aligning to TRBD2. This CDR3 is built from 15 residues. Trimming at V came to 6 bases and at J to 11 bases, leaving 15 bases not matched to a gene. In germline, CDR1 is DFQATT, CDR2 SNEGSKA (reference sequence). DNA for the CDR3: TGCAGTGCGGGAGATACTAGCGGGGGGGACCCTGAGCAGTACTTC. It encodes CSAGDTSGGDPEQYF.